This note documents a single TCR beta chain sequence. Its antigen target is currently unknown. No much larger clonotype is one base removed from it; base qualities were not supplied. The cohort consisted of 600 or so healthy bone marrow donors. At the time of sampling, every cohort member was nominally healthy, though immune exposures that went unrecorded were likely present. The donor was CMV seronegative and belonged to the group of approximately 320 seronegative cohort members. A peripheral blood sample was collected from each donor, and TCR beta sequencing was performed on peripheral blood mononuclear cells. The Qiagen DNeasy Blood Extraction Kit was used to extract genomic DNA from the blood cell samples. This sample is part of a study of cytomegalovirus exposure and HLA in healthy donors (dated by TCRdb to 2016 to 2017). General notes on the study: According to an earlier analysis of several hundred of the donors, about 179 million T cells yielded 120 million or so unique TCR beta sequences and around 280 Gb of sequence data. Donor age, sex, ethnicity and CMV serostatus were collected together with the repertoire data. All discovery cohort repertoires had been generated on a single sequencing platform. Genome-wide SNP genotypes for about 65% of the 666 donors were used in a later genetic analysis, which treated that subset as a discovery cohort. A later analysis re-examined previously published TCR beta repertoires from about 700 donors and added high-resolution HLA genotyping to investigate patterns of TCR occurrence. Because of strong linkage in the cohort, four or five DR-DQ haplotypes were treated as single units for association and clustering. An early release that covered approximately 600 HLA-typed donors contained approximately 300 gigabases of sequencing data and tens of millions of unique TCR sequences. A separate validation cohort of 90 to 150 different subjects was used in addition to the roughly 700-subject first cohort. The T cell repertoires of around 730 subjects were profiled by immunosequencing and related to cytomegalovirus serostatus. Both class I and class II loci were covered by HLA typing, at four-digit resolution. The genetic ancestry cluster associated with self-reported Caucasian donors included over 80% of the 350 to 500 genotyped donors. An earlier analysis of approximately 640 of the donors applied high-throughput TCR beta sequencing to assess whether each TCR beta V gene segment acted as functional or pseudogenic. To predict cytomegalovirus infection status, the study brought together high-throughput TCR immunosequencing, statistical association of individual TCRs with disease status, and machine learning. On average, roughly 240,000 unique TCR beta nucleotide sequences were sequenced per donor among some 430 genotyped donors of the cohort, with roughly 18% of those sequences being non-productive. Rather than using new phenotypic data, the later analysis identified candidate immune exposures from TCR beta sequences and from how often those sequences occurred across donors. The number of donors typed differed by locus, with roughly 620-630 for A, B, C, DRB1 and DQB1, 522 for DQA1, 600 to 610 for DPA1, and some 440 for DPB1. The study aimed to test whether cataloging public T cell receptors could reveal signatures of past pathogen exposure.

The protocol used for the library was the immunoSEQ multiplex PCR assay. For the multiplex PCR, a mixture combining 60 forward primers for TCR Vbeta segments and 13 reverse primers for TCR Jbeta segments was used. The CDR3 region of rearranged TCR beta genes was amplified from genomic DNA by a multiplex PCR assay. Amplified TCR beta libraries were sequenced as 87-base-pair reads on the Illumina HiSeq System. The original pipeline was this. A later analysis tallied around 87 million unique TCR beta chains across the 666 repertoires, and about 12 million of those chains were shared by two or more donors. Raw reads were error-corrected and collapsed into unique sequences by a nearest-neighbor algorithm in which closely related sequences were merged to remove PCR and sequencing errors. V, D and J gene segments were assigned by aligning CDR3 sequences to IMGT reference sequences. For a sequence to be retained, a match of at least six nucleotides to both a V gene segment and a J gene segment was required. Rearrangements were called productive when the CDR3 lacked stop codons and stayed in frame with V and J; all others were non-productive. CDR3 was defined according to IMGT convention as the region running from the second conserved V-encoded cysteine to the conserved J-encoded phenylalanine. The earlier analysis of some 580 of the donors excluded any sequence lacking an unambiguous match to a single V gene segment. In an earlier analysis of about 590 of the donors, a V segment was called functional when productive rearrangements were above 56.7%, and segregating when the standard deviation between donors exceeded 5%. A statistical classification framework was developed to diagnose cytomegalovirus status using the catalog of TCR beta chain sequences. In a later analysis, TCR nucleotide sequences were compared against IMGT/GENE-DB human TR gene sequences so that V and J genes could be assigned. The TCRdist pipeline was used in a later analysis to assign CDR3 sequences and most-parsimonious VDJ recombination scenarios. A later analysis defined each TCR beta chain by its CDR3 amino acid sequence plus V-gene family, and excluded reads lacking a unique V-gene family. To address suspected cross-contamination and a sequencing artifact, a later analysis removed 550 to 750 highly shared, low-generation-probability nucleotide sequences. In a later analysis, a clonal expansion index for each public chain was calculated from normalized within-repertoire ranks of inferred template counts. A later analysis computed generation probabilities with a VDJ recombination model fitted to out-of-frame rearrangements, and checked the results against IGoR. Hypergeometric tests were used in a later analysis to score TCR-TCR, TCR-HLA and TCR-CMV co-occurrence, with a repertoire-size bias correction applied to the TCR pairs. To estimate false discovery rates, a later analysis permuted the HLA or CMV assignments 20 times. In a later analysis, co-occurring TCRs were grouped with DBSCAN, and TCRdist sequence similarity was added when clustering was performed within HLA-allele-positive subsets. Repertoires with fewer than 30,000 or more than 120,000 public chains, plus five repertoires with anomalous nucleotide sharing, were excluded from co-occurrence clustering. Not all clones reach the TCRdb copy of this immuneACCESS table, which keeps in-frame sequences only. Checked studies attribute under half of the gap to unresolved V genes and leave the rest unexplained. The V and J calls and clone size come from that table; D and trimming were worked out from the DNA. The sample profile shows a few hundred thousand clones; roughly 85% of them were found once. 1.5% to 2% of the sample rests with the top ten.

The germline V gene provides CDR1 SGHDT and CDR2 YYEEEE. The V end gives up 0 bases and the J end 8 bases, leaving 5 bases in the junction not matched to a gene. The CDR3 holds 14 amino acids from the cysteine to the phenylalanine. The read is trimmed to its CDR3 DNA, 42 bases read in frame from base 1. The study at large found these results: When HLA alleles, especially DR and DQ, strongly co-occurred, TCR associations were difficult to assign to individual alleles. The classifier was reported to diagnose cytomegalovirus status with high specificity and sensitivity in both the original and validation cohorts. The study listed 150 to 200 TCR beta chains as associated with cytomegalovirus. A group of highly shared sequence variants was considered likely to be a technical artifact of the sequencing pipeline. Several of the top co-occurrence clusters appeared to be linked to parvovirus B19, influenza, CMV and Epstein-Barr virus, according to a later analysis. Because HLA typing was missing for some donors at each locus, association tests included only the typed subset. In a later analysis, around 17,000 TCR beta sequences were associated with specific HLA alleles at a false discovery rate of 0.05. In an earlier analysis of some 500 of the donors, most TCR beta V segments were observed in productive rearrangements about 87% or about 30% of the time, broadly matching IMGT annotations. Because the 87-base-pair reads could not distinguish some IMGT-functional V segments, including TRBV6-2 and TRBV6-3, those segments were excluded. Most TCR sequences were seen in very few donors, while some public TCRs were found in many individuals. Compared with equally common non-associated chains, HLA-associated TCR beta chains in a later analysis were more clonally expanded and had lower generation probabilities. An association between a missense DCLRE1C variant and V-gene and J-gene trimming of TCR beta chains was found in a later genetic analysis and replicated in an independent cohort. Only TCR beta chains were sequenced in this cohort, and the absence of alpha or paired-chain data limited detectable features. A few of the identified cytomegalovirus-associated TCR beta chains were confirmed in vitro to be specific for cytomegalovirus antigens. Sequencing depth was assumed to be roughly uniform across donors in the presence/absence analyses, though that assumption may not hold. CMV serostatus was the only immune exposure information available for the cohort. According to the authors, the approach could potentially be generalized to other disease states and immunological phenotypes. The earlier analysis of about 600 of the donors excluded seventeen rarely observed V segments, including chromosome 9 orphons, because counts were too low. A further reported finding was that TCR beta sequences accurately predicted the HLA-A and HLA-B alleles for most subjects in the first cohort. In a later genetic analysis, fewer N-insertions in productive TCRs were reported among donors in an Asian-associated ancestry cluster than the roughly 700-donor mean. A later analysis found that TCR association rates varied across HLA loci, with DRB1 alleles showing the most associated TCRs and HLA-C alleles the fewest. Correlated functional status among segregating V segments might reflect linkage disequilibrium, but an unknown experimental factor could not be ruled out. According to a later analysis, most CMV-associated TCR beta chains appeared to be HLA-restricted, and the HLA associations seemed to be driven largely by CMV exposure.

The clonotype was recovered from a man between 18 and 29 years old in good health and CMV-seronegative. Sequencing was carried out using PBMCs. Recombination linked TRBV5-6 to TRBJ2-1; 7 bases in the middle match TRBD1. The CDR3 reads CASSLGQGNDEQFF. The DNA sequence is TGTGCCAGCAGCTTGGGACAGGGAAACGATGAGCAGTTCTTC.